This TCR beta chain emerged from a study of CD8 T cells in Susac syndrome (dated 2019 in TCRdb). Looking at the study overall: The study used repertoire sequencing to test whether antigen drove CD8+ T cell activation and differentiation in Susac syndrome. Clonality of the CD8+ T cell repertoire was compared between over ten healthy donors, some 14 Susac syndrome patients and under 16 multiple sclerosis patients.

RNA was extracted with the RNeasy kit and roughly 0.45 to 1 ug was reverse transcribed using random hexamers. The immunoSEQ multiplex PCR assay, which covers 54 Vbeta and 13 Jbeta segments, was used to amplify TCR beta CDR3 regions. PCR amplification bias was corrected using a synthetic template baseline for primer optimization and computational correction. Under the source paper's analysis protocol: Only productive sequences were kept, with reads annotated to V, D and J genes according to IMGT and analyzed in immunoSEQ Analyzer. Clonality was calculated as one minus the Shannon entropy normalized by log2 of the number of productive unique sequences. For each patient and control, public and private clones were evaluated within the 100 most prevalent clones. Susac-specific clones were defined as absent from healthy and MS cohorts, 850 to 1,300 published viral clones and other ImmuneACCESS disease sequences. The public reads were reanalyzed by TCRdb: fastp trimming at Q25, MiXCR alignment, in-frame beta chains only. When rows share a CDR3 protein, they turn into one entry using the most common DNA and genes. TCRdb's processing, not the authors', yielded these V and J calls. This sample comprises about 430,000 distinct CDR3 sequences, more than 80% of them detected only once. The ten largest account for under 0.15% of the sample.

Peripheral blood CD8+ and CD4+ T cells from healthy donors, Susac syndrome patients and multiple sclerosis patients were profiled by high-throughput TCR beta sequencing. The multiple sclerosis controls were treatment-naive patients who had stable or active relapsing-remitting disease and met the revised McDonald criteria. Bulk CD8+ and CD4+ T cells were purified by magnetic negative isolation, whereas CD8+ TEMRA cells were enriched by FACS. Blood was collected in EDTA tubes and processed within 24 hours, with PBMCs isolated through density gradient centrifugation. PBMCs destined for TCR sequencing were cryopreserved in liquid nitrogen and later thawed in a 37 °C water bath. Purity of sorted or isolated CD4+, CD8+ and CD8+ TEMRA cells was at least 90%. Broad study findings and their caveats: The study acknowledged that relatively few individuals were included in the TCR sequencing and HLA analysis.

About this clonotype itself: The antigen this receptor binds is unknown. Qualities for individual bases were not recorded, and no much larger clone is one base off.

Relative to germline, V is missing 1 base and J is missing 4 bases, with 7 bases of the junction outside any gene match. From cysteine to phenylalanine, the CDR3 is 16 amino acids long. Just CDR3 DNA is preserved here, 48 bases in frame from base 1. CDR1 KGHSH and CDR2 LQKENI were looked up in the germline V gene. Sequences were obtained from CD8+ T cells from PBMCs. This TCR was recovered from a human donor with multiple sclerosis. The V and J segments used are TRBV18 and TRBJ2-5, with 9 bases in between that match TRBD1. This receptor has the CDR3 CASSPRGQGLIETQYF. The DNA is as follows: TGTGCCAGCTCACCACGGGGACAGGGTTTGATAGAGACCCAGTACTTC.